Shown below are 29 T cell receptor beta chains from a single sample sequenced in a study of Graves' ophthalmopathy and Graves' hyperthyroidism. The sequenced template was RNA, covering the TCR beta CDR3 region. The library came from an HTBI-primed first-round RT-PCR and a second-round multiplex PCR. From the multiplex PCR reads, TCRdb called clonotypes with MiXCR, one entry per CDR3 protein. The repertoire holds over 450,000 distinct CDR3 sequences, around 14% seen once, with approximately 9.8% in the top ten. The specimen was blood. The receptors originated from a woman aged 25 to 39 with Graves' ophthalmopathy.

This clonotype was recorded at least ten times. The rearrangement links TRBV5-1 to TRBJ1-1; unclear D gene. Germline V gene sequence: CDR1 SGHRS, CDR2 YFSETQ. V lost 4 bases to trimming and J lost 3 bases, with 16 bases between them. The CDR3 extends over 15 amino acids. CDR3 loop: CASSPEPLGDTEAFF. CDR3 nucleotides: TGCGCCAGCAGCCCGGAACCTCTAGGCGACACTGAAGCTTTCTTT. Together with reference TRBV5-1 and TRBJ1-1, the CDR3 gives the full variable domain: KAGVTQTPRYLIKTRGQQVTLSCSPISGHRSVSWYQQTPGQGLQFLFEYFSETQRNKGNFPGRFSGRQFSNSRSEMNVSTLELGDSALYLCASSPEPLGDTEAFFGQGTRLTVV.

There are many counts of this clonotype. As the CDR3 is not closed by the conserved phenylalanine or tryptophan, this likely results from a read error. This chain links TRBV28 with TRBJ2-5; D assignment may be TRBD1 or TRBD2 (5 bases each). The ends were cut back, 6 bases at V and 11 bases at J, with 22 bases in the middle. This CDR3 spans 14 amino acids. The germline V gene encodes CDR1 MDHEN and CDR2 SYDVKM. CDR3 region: CASSSTSGRSFQYL. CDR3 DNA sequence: TGTGCCAGCAGCTCTACATCGGGGCGGAGTTTTCAGTACCTC.

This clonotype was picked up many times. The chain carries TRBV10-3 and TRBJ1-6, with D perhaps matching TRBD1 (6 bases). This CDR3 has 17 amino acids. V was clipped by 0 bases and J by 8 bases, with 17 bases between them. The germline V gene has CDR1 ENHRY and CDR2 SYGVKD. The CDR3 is CAISESIQGGGHSPLHF. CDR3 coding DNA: TGTGCCATCAGTGAGTCAATCCAAGGGGGGGGACATTCACCCCTCCACTTT.

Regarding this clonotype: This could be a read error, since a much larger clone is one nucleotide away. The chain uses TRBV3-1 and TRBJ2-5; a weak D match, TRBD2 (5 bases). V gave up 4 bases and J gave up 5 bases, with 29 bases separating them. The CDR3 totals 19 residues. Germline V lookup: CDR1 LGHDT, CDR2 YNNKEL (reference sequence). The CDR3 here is CASSLRGIARANRRETQYF. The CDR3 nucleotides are TGTGCCAGCAGCCTGAGAGGGATAGCGAGGGCAAACCGTCGGGAGACCCAGTACTTC.

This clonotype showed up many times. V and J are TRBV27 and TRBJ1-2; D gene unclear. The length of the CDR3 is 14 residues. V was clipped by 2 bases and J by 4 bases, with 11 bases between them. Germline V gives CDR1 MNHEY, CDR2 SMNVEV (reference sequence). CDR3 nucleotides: TGTGCCAGCAGTTTAAGGGCCGAATTCTATGGCTACACCTTC. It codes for CASSLRAEFYGYTF.

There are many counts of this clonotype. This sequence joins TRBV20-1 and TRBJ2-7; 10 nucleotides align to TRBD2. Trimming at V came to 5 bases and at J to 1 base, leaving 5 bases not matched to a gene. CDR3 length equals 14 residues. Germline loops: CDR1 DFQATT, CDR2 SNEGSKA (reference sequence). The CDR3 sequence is CSAWTSGASYEQYF. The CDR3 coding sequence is TGCAGTGCTTGGACTAGCGGAGCTTCCTACGAGCAGTACTTC.

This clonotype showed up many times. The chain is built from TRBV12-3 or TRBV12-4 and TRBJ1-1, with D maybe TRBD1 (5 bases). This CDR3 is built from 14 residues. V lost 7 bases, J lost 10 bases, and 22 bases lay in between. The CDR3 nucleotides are TGTGCCAGCAACGTACAGGCGCCGGTTCTTGCAGCTTTCTTT. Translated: CASNVQAPVLAAFF.

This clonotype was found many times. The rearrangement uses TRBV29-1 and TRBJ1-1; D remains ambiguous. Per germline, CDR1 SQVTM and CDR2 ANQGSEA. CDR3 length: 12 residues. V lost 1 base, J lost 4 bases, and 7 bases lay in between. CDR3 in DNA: TGCAGCGTTGAAGGGTGGAGCACTGAAGCTTTCTTT. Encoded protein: CSVEGWSTEAFF.

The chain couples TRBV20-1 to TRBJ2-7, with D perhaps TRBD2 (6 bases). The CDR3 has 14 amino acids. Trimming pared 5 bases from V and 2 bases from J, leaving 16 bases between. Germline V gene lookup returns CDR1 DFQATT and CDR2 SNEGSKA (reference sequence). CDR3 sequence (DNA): TGCAGTGCTCCTCTAGGGGACTTGCCCTACGAGCAGTACTTC. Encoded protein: CSAPLGDLPYEQYF.

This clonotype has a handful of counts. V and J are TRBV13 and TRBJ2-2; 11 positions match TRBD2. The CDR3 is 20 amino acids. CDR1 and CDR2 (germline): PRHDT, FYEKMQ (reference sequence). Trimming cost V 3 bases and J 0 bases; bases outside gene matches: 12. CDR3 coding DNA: TGTGCCAGCAGCTTCCTCGGGGGACTAGCGGCTATGACGAACACCGGGGAGCTGTTTTTT. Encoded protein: CASSFLGGLAAMTNTGELFF.

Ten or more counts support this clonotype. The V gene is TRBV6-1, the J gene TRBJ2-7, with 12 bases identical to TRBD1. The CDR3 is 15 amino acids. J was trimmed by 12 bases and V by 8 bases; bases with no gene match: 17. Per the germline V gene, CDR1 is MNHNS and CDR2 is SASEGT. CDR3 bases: TGTGCCAGCTCTATGTACCGGGACAGGGGGCGAAGGACGTACTTC. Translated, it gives CASSMYRDRGRRTYF.

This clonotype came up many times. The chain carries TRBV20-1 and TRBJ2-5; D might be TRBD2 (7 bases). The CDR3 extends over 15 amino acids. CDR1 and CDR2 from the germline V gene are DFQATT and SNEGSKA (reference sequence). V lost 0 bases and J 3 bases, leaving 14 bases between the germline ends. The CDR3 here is CSARDGGGPKETQYF. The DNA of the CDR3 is TGCAGTGCTAGAGATGGCGGGGGCCCTAAAGAGACCCAGTACTTC.

CDR3: CASSVSPGRETQYF. DNA of the CDR3: TGTGCCAGCAGCGTTAGCCCAGGTCGGGAGACCCAGTACTTC. The chain joins TRBV9 to TRBJ2-5, with no clear D. The germline V gene encodes CDR1 SGDLS and CDR2 YYNGEE. V gave up 2 bases and J gave up 5 bases, with 13 bases separating them. The CDR3 has 14 residues.

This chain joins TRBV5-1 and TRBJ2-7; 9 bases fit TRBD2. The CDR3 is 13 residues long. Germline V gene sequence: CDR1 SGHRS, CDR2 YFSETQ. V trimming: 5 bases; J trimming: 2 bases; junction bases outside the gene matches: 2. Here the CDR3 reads CASRIAGAYEQYF. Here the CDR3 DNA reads TGCGCCAGCAGGATAGCGGGGGCCTACGAGCAGTACTTC.

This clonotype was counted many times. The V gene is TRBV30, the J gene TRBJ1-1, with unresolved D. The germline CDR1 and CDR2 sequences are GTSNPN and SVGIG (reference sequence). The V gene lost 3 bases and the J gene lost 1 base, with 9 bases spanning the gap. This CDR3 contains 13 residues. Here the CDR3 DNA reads TGTGCCTGGAGAAAAGACGCGAACACTGAAGCTTTCTTT. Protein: CAWRKDANTEAFF. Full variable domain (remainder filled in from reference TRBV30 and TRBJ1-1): SQTIHQWPATLVQPVGSPLSLECTVEGTSNPNLYWYRQAAGRGLQLLFYSVGIGQISSEVPQNLSASRPQDRQFILSSKKLLLSDSGFYLCAWRKDANTEAFFGQGTRLTVV.

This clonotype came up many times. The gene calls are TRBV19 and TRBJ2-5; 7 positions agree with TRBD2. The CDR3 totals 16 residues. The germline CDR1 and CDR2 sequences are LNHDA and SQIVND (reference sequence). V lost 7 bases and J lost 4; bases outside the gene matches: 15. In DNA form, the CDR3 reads TGTGCCAGTACTACGGGGGGAACTAGCAGCCCAGAGACCCAGTACTTC. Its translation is CASTTGGTSSPETQYF.

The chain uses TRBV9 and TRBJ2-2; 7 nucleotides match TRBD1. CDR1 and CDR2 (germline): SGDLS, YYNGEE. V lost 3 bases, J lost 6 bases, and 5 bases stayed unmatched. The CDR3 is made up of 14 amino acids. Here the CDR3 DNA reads TGTGCCAGCAGCGAGGGGGCCAGGGCCGGGGAGCTGTTTTTT. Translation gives CASSEGARAGELFF.

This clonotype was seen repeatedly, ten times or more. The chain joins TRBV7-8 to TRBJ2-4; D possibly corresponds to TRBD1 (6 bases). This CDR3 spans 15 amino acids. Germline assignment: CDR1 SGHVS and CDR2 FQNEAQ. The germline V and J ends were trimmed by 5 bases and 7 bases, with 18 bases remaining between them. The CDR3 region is CASSQSQGFGNIQYF. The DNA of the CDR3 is TGTGCCAGCAGCCAATCCCAGGGGTTTGGTAACATTCAGTACTTC.

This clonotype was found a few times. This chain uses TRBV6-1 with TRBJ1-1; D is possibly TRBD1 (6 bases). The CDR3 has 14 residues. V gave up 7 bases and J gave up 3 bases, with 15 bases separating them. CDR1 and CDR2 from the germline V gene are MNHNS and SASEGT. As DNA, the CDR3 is TGTGCCAGCACCACGGGGGGGCTGGACACTGAAGCTTTCTTT. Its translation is CASTTGGLDTEAFF.

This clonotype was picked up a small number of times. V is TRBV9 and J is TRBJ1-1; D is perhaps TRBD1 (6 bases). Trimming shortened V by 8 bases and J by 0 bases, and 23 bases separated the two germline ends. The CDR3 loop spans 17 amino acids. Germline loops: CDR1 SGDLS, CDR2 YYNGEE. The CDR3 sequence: CASSGQHLNIMNTEAFF. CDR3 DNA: TGTGCCAGTAGTGGACAGCACCTGAACATCATGAACACTGAAGCTTTCTTT. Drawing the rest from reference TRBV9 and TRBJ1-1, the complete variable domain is DSGVTQTPKHLITATGQRVTLRCSPRSGDLSVYWYQQSLDQGLQFLIQYYNGEERAKGNILERFSAQQFPDLHSELNLSSLELGDSALYFCASSGQHLNIMNTEAFFGQGTRLTVV.

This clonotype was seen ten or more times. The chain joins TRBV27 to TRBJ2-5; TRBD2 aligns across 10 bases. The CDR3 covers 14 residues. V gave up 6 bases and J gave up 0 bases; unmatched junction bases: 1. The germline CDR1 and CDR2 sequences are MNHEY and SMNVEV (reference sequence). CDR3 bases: TGTGCCAGCAGGACTAGCGGGTACCAAGAGACCCAGTACTTC. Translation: CASRTSGYQETQYF.

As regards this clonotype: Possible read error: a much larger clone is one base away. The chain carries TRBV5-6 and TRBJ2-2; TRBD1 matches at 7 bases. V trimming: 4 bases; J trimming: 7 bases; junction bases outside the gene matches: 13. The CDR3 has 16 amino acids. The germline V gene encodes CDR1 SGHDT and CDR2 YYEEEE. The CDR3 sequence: CASSPSGTVYIGELFF. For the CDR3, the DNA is TGTGCCAGCAGCCCCTCAGGGACAGTCTACATCGGGGAGCTGTTTTTT.

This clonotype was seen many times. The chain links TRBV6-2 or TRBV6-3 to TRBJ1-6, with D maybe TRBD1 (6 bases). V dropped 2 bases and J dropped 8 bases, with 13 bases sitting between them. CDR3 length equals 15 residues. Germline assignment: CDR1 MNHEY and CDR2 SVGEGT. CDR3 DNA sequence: TGTGCCAGCAGTTACGGGGACATGCGAGATTCACCCCTCCACTTT. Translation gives CASSYGDMRDSPLHF.

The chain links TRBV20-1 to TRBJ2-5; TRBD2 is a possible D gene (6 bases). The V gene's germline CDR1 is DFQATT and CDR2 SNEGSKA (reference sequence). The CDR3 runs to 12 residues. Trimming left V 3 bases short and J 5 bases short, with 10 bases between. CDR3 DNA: TGCAGTGCTAGCCGCAGCGGGGAGACCCAGTACTTC. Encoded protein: CSASRSGETQYF.

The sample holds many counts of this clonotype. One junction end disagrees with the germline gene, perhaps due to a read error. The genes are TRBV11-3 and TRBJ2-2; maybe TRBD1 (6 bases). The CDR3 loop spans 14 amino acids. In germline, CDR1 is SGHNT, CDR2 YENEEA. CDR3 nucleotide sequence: TGTGCTAGCAGCTTACAGGGATCCACCGGGGAGCTGTTTTTT. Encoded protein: CASSLQGSTGELFF. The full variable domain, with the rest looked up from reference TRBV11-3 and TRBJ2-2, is EAGVVQSPRYKIIEKKQPVAFWCNPISGHNTLYWYLQNLGQGPELLIRYENEEAVDDSQLPKDRFSAERLKGVDSTLKIQPAELGDSAVYLCASSLQGSTGELFFGEGSRLTVL.

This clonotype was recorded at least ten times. The CDR3 is CASKPRVNTEAFF. CDR3 in DNA: TGCGCCAGCAAACCAAGGGTGAACACTGAAGCTTTCTTT. The chain is built from TRBV5-1 and TRBJ1-1; no definite D call. The CDR3 runs to 13 residues. V shed 6 bases and J shed 0 bases, with 9 bases lying between them. The germline CDR1 and CDR2 sequences are SGHRS and YFSETQ.

This CDR3 reads CASSQETLSGGIQYF. The CDR3 coding sequence is TGTGCCAGCAGCCAAGAGACACTTTCCGGGGGCATTCAGTACTTC. V usage is TRBV3-1 and J usage is TRBJ2-4, with a weak D call TRBD2 (6 bases). This CDR3 spans 15 amino acids. Germline V gene data show CDR1 as LGHDT and CDR2 as YNNKEL (reference sequence). V was shortened by 0 bases and J by 9 bases, with 15 bases between the two germline ends.

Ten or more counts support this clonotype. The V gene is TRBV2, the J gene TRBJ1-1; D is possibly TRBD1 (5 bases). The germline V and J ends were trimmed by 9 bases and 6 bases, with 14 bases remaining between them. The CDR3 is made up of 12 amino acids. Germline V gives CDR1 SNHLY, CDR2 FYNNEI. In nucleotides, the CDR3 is TGTGCCAGTGCGGGAATGGGGGCTGAAGCTTTCTTT. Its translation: CASAGMGAEAFF.

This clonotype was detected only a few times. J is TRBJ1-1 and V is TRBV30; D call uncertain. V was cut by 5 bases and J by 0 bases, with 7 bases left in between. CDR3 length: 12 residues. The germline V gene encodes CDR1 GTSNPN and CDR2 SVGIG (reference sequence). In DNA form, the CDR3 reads TGTGCCTGGGAGCTCCTGAACACTGAAGCTTTCTTT. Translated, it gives CAWELLNTEAFF.